Presented here are 9 T cell receptor beta chains from one specimen sequenced in a study of CD4 T cells in relation to SARS-CoV-2 and coronaviruses (dated by TCRdb to the early 2020s). CD4+ T cells from unexposed donors were collected before the COVID-19 pandemic (2011-2018). The EasySep CD4+ T cell isolation kit was used to isolate CD4+ T cells once the cultures had run for ten to eleven days. Their target antigens are unknown. The library was made by the immunoSEQ multiplex PCR assay. Imported from immuneACCESS, the table was reduced by TCRdb to in-frame sequences with V and J called. These copies leave out some clones; in studies compared against another copy, an unresolved V gene accounts for under half, and the cause of the remainder is not known. This sample gives roughly 14,000 clones in total; approximately 73% of them show up just once. The ten largest clones take up about a quarter of the sample.

The sequenced material came from CD4+ T cells from PBMCs, cultured in vitro. The receptors shown here come from a human donor in good health.

This chain uses TRBV7-9 with TRBJ1-4; D is unclear. Trimming cost V 5 bases and J 4 bases, with 8 bases left between them. The V gene's germline CDR1 is SEHNR and CDR2 FQNEAQ (reference sequence). The CDR3 is 13 amino acids. Here the CDR3 DNA reads TGTGCCAGCAGCATAAGCGATAATGAAAAACTGTTTTTT. Residues: CASSISDNEKLFF.

This chain connects TRBV15 to TRBJ2-1; possible D gene TRBD2, 5 bases. The CDR3 length is 12 residues. Looked up from germline, CDR1 is LNHNV and CDR2 is YYDKDF (reference sequence). The V end was cut by 0 bases, the J end by 10 bases, with 7 bases between. The CDR3 DNA sequence: TGTGCCACCAGCAGAGACTCGGGGGAGCAGTTCTTC. This encodes CATSRDSGEQFF. The full variable domain, in which reference TRBV15 and TRBJ2-1 provide the parts outside the CDR3, is DAMVIQNPRYQVTQFGKPVTLSCSQTLNHNVMYWYQQKSSQAPKLLFHYYDKDFNNEADTPDNFQSRRPNTSFCFLDIRSPGLGDTAMYLCATSRDSGEQFFGPGTRLTVL.

V is TRBV2 and J is TRBJ1-3; possibly TRBD1 for D (5 bases). V dropped 3 bases and J dropped 3 bases, with 12 bases sitting between them. Germline V gene lookup returns CDR1 SNHLY and CDR2 FYNNEI. The CDR3 has 15 residues. The CDR3 here is CASSEGPGIGNTIYF. CDR3 sequence (DNA): TGTGCCAGCAGTGAGGGACCGGGGATTGGAAACACCATATATTTT.

The chain uses TRBV6-6 and TRBJ1-2; D is ambiguous. Germline V CDR1 and CDR2: MNHNY, SVGAGI (reference sequence). This CDR3 spans 13 amino acids. V was pared by 7 bases and J by 8 bases, with 17 bases between. In DNA form, the CDR3 reads TGTGCCAGCATCCTCAACCGGGAGGAAGGCTACACCTTC. This sequence encodes CASILNREEGYTF.

V and J are TRBV10-3 and TRBJ2-1, with 10 bases lining up with TRBD2. Germline CDR1 ENHRY, CDR2 SYGVKD. V gave up 4 bases and J gave up 4 bases; unmatched junction bases: 4. This CDR3 region has 15 residues. The CDR3 coding sequence is TGTGCCATCAGTGTCGAGACTAGCGGGTACAATGAGCAGTTCTTC. Translating it yields CAISVETSGYNEQFF.

This clone was recorded once. CDR3 coding DNA: TGTGCCAGCACTCCGGAATCCCGGGAGCTGTTTTTT. It translates to CASTPESRELFF. This chain connects TRBV2 to TRBJ2-2; no clear D. The length of the CDR3 is 12 residues. The V gene's germline CDR1 is SNHLY and CDR2 FYNNEI. V lost 7 bases to trimming and J lost 9 bases, with 12 bases between them.

This rearrangement joins TRBV5-1 to TRBJ1-1, with TRBD1 matching 10 bases. V lost 5 bases, J lost 5 bases, and 12 bases stayed unmatched. This CDR3 contains 16 residues. Germline lookup yields CDR1 SGHRS and CDR2 YFSETQ. CDR3 coding DNA: TGCGCCAGCAGTGAGGGACAGGGGAGTATTACGACTGAAGCTTTCTTT. It is translated as CASSEGQGSITTEAFF.

The chain employs TRBV5-5 and TRBJ1-5, with a tentative D call TRBD1 (5 bases). Looked up from germline, CDR1 is SGHKS and CDR2 is YYEKEE (reference sequence). CDR3 length equals 15 residues. Trimming pared 0 bases from V and 7 bases from J, leaving 14 bases between. DNA of the CDR3: TGTGCCAGCAGCTTGGTGGGGCAGGGCCGGCAGCCCCAGCATTTT. Encoded protein: CASSLVGQGRQPQHF. The full variable domain, its missing parts supplied by reference TRBV5-5 and TRBJ1-5, is DAGVTQSPTHLIKTRGQQVTLRCSPISGHKSVSWYQQVLGQGPQFIFQYYEKEERGRGNFPDRFSARQFPNYSSELNVNALLLGDSALYLCASSLVGQGRQPQHFGDGTRLSIL.

The chain couples TRBV30 to TRBJ2-7, with D hard to call. Trimming cost V 4 bases and J 5 bases, with 12 bases left between them. This CDR3 spans 12 amino acids. Germline V gives CDR1 GTSNPN, CDR2 SVGIG (reference sequence). The CDR3 is CAWNHVGNEQYF. The CDR3 DNA sequence: TGTGCCTGGAATCACGTTGGTAACGAGCAGTACTTC.